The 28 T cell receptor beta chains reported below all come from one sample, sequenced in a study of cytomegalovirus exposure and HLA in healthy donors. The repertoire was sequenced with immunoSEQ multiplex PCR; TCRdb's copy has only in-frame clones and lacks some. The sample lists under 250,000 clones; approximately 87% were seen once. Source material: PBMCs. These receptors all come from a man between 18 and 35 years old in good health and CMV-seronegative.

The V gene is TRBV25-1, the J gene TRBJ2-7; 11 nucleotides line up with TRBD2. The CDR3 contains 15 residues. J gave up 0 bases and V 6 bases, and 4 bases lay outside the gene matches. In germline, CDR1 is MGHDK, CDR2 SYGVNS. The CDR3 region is CASRTSGKTSYEQYF. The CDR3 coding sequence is TGTGCCAGCAGGACTAGCGGGAAGACCTCCTACGAGCAGTACTTC.

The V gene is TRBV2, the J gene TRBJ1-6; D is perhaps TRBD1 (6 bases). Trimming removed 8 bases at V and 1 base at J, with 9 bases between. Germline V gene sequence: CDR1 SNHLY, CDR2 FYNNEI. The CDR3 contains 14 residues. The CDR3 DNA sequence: TGTGCCAGCGCTCAGGGGTCCTATAATTCACCCCTCCACTTT. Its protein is CASAQGSYNSPLHF.

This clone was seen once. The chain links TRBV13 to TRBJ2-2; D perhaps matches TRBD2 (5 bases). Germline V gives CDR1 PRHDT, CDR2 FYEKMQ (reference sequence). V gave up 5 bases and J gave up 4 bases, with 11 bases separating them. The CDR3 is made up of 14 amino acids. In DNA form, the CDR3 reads TGTGCCAGCAGCCCCCTAGCATCCACCGGGGAGCTGTTTTTT. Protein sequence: CASSPLASTGELFF.

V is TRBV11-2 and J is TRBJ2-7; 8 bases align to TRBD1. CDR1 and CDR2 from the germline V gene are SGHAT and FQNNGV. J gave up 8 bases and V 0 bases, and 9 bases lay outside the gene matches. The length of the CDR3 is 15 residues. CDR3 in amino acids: CASSLDPGQVSQQYF. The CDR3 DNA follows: TGTGCCAGCAGCTTAGACCCGGGACAGGTTTCCCAGCAGTACTTC.

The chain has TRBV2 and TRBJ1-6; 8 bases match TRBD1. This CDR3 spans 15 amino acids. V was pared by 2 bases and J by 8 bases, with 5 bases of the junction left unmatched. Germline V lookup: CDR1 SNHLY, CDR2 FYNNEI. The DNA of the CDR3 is TGTGCCAGCAGTGAAAGCTACAGGGGGGATTCACCCCTCCACTTT. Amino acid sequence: CASSESYRGDSPLHF.

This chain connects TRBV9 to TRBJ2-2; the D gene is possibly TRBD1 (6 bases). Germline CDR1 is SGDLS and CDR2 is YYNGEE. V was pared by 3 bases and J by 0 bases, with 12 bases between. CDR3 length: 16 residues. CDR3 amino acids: CASSARTVTNTGELFF. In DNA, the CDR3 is TGTGCCAGCAGCGCCAGGACAGTTACGAACACCGGGGAGCTGTTTTTT.

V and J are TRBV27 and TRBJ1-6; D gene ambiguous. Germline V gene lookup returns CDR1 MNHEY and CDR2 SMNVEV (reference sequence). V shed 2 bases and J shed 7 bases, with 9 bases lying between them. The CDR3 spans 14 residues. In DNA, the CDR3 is TGTGCCAGCAGTTTAGGACTCGACAATTCACCCCTCCACTTT. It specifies CASSLGLDNSPLHF.

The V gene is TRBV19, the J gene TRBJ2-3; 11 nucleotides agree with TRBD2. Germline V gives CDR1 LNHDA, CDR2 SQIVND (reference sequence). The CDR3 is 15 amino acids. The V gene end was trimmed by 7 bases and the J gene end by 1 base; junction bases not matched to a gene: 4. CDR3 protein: CASKKLAGGTDTQYF. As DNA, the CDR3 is TGTGCCAGTAAAAAACTAGCGGGGGGCACAGATACGCAGTATTTT.

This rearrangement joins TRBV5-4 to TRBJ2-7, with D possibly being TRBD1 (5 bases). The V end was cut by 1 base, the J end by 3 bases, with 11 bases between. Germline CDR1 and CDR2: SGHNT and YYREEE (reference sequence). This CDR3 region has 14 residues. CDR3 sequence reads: CASSLSGRVYEQYF. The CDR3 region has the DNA TGTGCCAGCAGCTTGAGTGGCAGGGTCTACGAGCAGTACTTC. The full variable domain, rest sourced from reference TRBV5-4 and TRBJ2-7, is ETGVTQSPTHLIKTRGQQVTLRCSSQSGHNTVSWYQQALGQGPQFIFQYYREEENGRGNFPPRFSGLQFPNYSSELNVNALELDDSALYLCASSLSGRVYEQYFGPGTRLTVT.

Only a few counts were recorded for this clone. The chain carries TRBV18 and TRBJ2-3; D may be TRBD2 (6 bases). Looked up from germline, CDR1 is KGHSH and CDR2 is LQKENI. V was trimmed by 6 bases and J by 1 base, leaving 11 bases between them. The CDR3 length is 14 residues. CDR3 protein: CASSTTGGTDTQYF. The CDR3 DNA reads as TGTGCCAGCTCCACCACGGGGGGCACAGATACGCAGTATTTT. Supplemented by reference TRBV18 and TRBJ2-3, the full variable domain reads NAGVMQNPRHLVRRRGQEARLRCSPMKGHSHVYWYRQLPEEGLKFMVYLQKENIIDESGMPKERFSAEFPKEGPSILRIQQVVRGDSAAYFCASSTTGGTDTQYFGPGTRLTVL.

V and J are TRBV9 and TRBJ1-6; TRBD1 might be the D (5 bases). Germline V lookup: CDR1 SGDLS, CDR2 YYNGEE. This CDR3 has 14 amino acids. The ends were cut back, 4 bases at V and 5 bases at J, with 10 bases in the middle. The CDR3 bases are TGTGCCAGCAGCTCCCGGACAAATAATTCACCCCTCCACTTT. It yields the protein CASSSRTNNSPLHF.

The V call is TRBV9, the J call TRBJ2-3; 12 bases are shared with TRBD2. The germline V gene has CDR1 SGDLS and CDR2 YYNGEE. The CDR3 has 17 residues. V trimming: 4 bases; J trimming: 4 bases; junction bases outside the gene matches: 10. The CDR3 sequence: CASSSQPLAGGPDTQYF. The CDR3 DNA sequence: TGTGCCAGCAGCTCCCAACCTCTAGCGGGGGGGCCAGATACGCAGTATTTT. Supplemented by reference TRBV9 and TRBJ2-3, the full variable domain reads DSGVTQTPKHLITATGQRVTLRCSPRSGDLSVYWYQQSLDQGLQFLIQYYNGEERAKGNILERFSAQQFPDLHSELNLSSLELGDSALYFCASSSQPLAGGPDTQYFGPGTRLTVL.

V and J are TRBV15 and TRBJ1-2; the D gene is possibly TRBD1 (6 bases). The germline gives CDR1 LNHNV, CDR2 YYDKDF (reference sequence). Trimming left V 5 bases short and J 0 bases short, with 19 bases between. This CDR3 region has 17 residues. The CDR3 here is CATSPLGQGRANYGYTF. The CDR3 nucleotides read TGTGCCACCAGCCCCCTAGGGCAGGGGAGGGCTAACTATGGCTACACCTTC. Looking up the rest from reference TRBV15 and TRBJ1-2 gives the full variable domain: DAMVIQNPRYQVTQFGKPVTLSCSQTLNHNVMYWYQQKSSQAPKLLFHYYDKDFNNEADTPDNFQSRRPNTSFCFLDIRSPGLGDTAMYLCATSPLGQGRANYGYTFGSGTRLTVV.

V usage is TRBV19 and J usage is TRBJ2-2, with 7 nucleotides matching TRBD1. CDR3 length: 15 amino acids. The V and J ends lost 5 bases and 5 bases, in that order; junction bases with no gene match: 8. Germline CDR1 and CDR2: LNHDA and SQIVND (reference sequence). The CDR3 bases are TGTGCCAGTAGTGCTAGGGGGCTCCTGACCGGGGAGCTGTTTTTT. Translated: CASSARGLLTGELFF.

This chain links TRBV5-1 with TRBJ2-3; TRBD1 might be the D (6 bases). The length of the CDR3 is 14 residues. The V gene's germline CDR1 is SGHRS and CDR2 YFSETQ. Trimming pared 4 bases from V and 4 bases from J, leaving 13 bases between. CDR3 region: CASSVGQGSDTQYF. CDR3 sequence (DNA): TGCGCCAGCAGCGTAGGGCAGGGGTCAGATACGCAGTATTTT.

CDR3 DNA: TGTGCCAGCAGAGCGGGAGGCCAGCAGTACTTC. It translates to CASRAGGQQYF. This sequence joins TRBV27 and TRBJ2-7; the match to TRBD2 covers 9 bases. The V segment lost 6 bases and the J segment 8 bases; nucleotides outside the gene matches: 2. The CDR3 totals 11 residues. Looked up from germline, CDR1 is MNHEY and CDR2 is SMNVEV (reference sequence).

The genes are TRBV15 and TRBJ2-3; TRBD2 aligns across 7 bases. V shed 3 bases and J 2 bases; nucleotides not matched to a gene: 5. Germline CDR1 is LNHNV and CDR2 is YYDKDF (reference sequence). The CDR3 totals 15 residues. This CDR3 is CATSSLGRVTDTQYF. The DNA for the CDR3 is TGTGCCACCAGCAGTTTAGGGAGGGTCACAGATACGCAGTATTTT. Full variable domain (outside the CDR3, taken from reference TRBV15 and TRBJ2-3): DAMVIQNPRYQVTQFGKPVTLSCSQTLNHNVMYWYQQKSSQAPKLLFHYYDKDFNNEADTPDNFQSRRPNTSFCFLDIRSPGLGDTAMYLCATSSLGRVTDTQYFGPGTRLTVL.

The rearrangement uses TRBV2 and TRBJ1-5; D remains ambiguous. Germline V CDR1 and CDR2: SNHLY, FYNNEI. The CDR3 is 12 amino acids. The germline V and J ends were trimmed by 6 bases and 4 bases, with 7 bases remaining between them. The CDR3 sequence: CASRAQNQPQHF. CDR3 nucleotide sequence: TGTGCCAGCAGGGCCCAAAATCAGCCCCAGCATTTT. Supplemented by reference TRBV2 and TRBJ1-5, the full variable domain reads EPEVTQTPSHQVTQMGQEVILRCVPISNHLYFYWYRQILGQKVEFLVSFYNNEISEKSEIFDDQFSVERPDGSNFTLKIRSTKLEDSAMYFCASRAQNQPQHFGDGTRLSIL.

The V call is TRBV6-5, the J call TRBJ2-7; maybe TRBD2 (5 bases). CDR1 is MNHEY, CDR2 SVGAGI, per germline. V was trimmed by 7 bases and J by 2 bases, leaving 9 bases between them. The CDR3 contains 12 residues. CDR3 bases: TGTGCCAGCATGGGGAGCACCTACGAGCAGTACTTC. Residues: CASMGSTYEQYF.

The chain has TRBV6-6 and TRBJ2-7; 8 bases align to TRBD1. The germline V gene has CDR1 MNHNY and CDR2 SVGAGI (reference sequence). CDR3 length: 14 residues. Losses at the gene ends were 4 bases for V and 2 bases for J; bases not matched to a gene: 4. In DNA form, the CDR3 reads TGTGCCAGCAGTTTTCCGGACAGGGCCTACGAGCAGTACTTC. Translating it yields CASSFPDRAYEQYF.

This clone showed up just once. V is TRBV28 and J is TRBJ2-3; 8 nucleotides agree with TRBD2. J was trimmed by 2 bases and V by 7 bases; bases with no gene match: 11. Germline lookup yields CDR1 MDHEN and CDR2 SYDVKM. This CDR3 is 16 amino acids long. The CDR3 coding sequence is TGTGCCAGCACCAACCTACACGGGAGGGACACAGATACGCAGTATTTT. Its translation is CASTNLHGRDTDTQYF.

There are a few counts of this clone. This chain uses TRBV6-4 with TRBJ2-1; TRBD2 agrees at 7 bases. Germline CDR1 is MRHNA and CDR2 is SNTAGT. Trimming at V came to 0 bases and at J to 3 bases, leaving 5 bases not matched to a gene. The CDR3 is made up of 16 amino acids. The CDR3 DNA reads TGTGCCAGCAGTGACTCGCCTAGCGGTAACTACAATGAGCAGTTCTTC. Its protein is CASSDSPSGNYNEQFF.

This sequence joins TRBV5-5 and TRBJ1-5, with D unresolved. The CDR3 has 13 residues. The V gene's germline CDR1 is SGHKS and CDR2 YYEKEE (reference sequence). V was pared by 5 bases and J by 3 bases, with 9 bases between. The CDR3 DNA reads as TGTGCCAGCAGTCGGGTCGTCAATCAGCCCCAGCATTTT. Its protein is CASSRVVNQPQHF.

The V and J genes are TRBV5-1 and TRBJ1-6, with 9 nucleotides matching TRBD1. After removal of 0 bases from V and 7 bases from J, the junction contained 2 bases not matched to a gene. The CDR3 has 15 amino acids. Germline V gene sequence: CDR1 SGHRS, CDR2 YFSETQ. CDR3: CASSLAGTGNSPLHF. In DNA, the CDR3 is TGCGCCAGCAGCTTGGCCGGGACAGGGAATTCACCCCTCCACTTT.

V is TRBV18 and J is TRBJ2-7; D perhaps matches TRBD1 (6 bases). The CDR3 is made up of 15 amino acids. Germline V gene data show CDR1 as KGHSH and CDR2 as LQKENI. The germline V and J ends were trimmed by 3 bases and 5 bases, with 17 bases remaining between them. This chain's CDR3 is CASSPTGHPSNEQYF. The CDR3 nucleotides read TGTGCCAGCTCACCCACGGGACACCCGTCTAACGAGCAGTACTTC.

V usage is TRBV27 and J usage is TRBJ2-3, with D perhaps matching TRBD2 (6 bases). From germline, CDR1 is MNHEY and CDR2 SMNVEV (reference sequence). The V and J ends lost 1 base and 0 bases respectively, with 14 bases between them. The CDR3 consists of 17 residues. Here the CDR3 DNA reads TGTGCCAGCAGTTTATTGGGGACTCGTGCTAGCACAGATACGCAGTATTTT. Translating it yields CASSLLGTRASTDTQYF.

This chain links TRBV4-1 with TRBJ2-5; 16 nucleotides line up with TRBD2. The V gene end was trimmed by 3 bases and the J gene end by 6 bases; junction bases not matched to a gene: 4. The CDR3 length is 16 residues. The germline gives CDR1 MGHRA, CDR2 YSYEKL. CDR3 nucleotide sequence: TGCGCCAGCAGCCAGGGGACTAGCGGGAGGGGACAGACCCAGTACTTC. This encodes CASSQGTSGRGQTQYF.

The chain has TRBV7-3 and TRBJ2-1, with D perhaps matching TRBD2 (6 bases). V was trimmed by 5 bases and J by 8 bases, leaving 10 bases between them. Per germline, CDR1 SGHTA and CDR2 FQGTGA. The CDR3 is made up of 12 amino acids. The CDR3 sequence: CASSHVADEQFF. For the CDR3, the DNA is TGTGCCAGCAGCCACGTAGCGGATGAGCAGTTCTTC.